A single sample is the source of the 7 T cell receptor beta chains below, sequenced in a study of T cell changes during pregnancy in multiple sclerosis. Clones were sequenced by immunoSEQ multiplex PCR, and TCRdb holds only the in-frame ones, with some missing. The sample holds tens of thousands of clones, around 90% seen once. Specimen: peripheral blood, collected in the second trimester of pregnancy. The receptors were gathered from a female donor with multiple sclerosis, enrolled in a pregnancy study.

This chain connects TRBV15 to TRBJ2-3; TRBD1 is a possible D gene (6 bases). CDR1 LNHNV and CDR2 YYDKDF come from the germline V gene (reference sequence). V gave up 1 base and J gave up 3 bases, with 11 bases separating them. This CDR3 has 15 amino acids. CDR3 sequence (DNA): TGTGCCACCAGCAGAGTAGGGACATGGACAGATACGCAGTATTTT. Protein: CATSRVGTWTDTQYF. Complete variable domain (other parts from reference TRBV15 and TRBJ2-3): DAMVIQNPRYQVTQFGKPVTLSCSQTLNHNVMYWYQQKSSQAPKLLFHYYDKDFNNEADTPDNFQSRRPNTSFCFLDIRSPGLGDTAMYLCATSRVGTWTDTQYFGPGTRLTVL.

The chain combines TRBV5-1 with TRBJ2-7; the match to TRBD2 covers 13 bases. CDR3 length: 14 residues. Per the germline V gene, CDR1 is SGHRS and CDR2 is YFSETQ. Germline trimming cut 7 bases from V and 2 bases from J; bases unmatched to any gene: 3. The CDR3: CASLTSGRAYEQYF. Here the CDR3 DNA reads TGCGCCAGCCTAACTAGCGGGAGGGCCTACGAGCAGTACTTC.

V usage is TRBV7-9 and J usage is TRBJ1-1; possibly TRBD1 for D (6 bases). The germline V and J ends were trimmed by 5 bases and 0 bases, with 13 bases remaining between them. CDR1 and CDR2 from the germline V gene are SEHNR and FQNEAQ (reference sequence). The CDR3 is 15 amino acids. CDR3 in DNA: TGTGCCAGCAGCGCTACTACAGGGATGAACACTGAAGCTTTCTTT. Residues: CASSATTGMNTEAFF.

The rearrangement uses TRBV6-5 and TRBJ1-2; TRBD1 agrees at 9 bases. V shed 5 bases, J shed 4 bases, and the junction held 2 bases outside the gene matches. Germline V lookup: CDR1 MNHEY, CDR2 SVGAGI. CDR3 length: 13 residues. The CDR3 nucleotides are TGTGCCAGCAGTGTGACAGGGGGCTATGGCTACACCTTC. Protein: CASSVTGGYGYTF.

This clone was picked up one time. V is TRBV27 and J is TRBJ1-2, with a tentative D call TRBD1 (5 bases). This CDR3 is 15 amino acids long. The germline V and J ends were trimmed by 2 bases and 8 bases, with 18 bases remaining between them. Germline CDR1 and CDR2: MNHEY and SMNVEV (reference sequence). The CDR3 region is CASSLIKGALKGYTF. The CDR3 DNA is TGTGCCAGCAGTTTAATAAAAGGGGCCCTTAAGGGCTACACCTTC.

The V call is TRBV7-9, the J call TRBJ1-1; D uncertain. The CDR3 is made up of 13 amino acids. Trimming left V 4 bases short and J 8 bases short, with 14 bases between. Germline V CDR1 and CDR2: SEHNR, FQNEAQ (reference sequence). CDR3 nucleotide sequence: TGTGCCAGCAGCTCCCACCAGGCGACAGAAGCTTTCTTT. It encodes CASSSHQATEAFF.

CDR3 loop: CASSLTGQGRNQPQHF. The CDR3 nucleotides read TGTGCCAGCAGTTTAACGGGACAGGGGAGAAATCAGCCCCAGCATTTT. V gene TRBV27 combines with J gene TRBJ1-5; 10 bases are shared with TRBD1. Trimming cost V 2 bases and J 4 bases; bases outside gene matches: 5. Germline CDR1 reads MNHEY; CDR2 reads SMNVEV (reference sequence). The CDR3 has 16 amino acids.